The following is a TCR beta chain sequence with its context. The entry originates in a study of blood T cell repertoires in COVID-19. As for the study in general: Material from acute and convalescent COVID-19 was sourced from the United States, Italy and Spain. The cDNA or gDNA used as material had been derived from T cells, B-cell-depleted T cells, or PBMCs.

Trimming pared 1 base from V and 13 bases from J, leaving 13 bases between. Germline CDR1 reads LNHDA; CDR2 reads SQIVND (reference sequence). The CDR3 sequence is 13 residues long. Per the study methods: Reference gene primer amplification in the assay estimated nucleated cell counts. Data came from immunoSEQ multiplex PCR; TCRdb stores just in-frame clones and leaves some out. V, J and clone size derive from that table, while D and trimming were established from the DNA sequence. The sample lists some 100,000 clones, around 92% occurring once. Input material: peripheral blood. The clonotype comes from a man between 50 and 59 years old with active COVID-19. V gene TRBV19 combines with J gene TRBJ2-2; possibly TRBD1 for D (6 bases). The DNA of the CDR3 is TGTGCCAGTAGTATAGGGGGGACATCGGGGCTGTTTTTT. It codes for CASSIGGTSGLFF.